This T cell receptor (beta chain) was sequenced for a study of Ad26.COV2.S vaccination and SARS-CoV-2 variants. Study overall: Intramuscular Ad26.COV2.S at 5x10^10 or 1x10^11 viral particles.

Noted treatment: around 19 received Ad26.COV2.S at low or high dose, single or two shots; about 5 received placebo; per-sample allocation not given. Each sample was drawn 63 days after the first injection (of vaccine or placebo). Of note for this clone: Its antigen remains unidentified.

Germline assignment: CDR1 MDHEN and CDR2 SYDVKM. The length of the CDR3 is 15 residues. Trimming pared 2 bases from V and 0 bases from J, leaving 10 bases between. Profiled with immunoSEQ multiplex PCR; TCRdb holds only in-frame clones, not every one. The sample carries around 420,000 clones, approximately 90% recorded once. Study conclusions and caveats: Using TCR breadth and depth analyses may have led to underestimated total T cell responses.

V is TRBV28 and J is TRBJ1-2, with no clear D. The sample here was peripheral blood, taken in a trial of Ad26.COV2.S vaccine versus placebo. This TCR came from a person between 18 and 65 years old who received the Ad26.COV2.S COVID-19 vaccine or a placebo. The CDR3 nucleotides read TGTGCCAGCAGTTTACGTACGAGAGCTAACTATGGCTACACCTTC. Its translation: CASSLRTRANYGYTF.